This T cell receptor (beta chain) was observed in a study of graft-versus-host responses after intestinal transplantation. Study-wide background: Multivisceral, liver-intestinal, or isolated intestinal transplants were given to recipients. Uniformly, recipients were administered anti-thymocyte globulin induction with subsequent tacrolimus and steroids for three to four years.

Germline V gives CDR1 SNHLY, CDR2 FYNNEI. Trimming stripped 6 bases from V and 6 bases from J, with 8 bases between. CDR3 length: 11 amino acids. Study results and caveats: GvH clones occurred in recipient marrow; some first appeared in ileum or blood.

Sequenced by immunoSEQ multiplex PCR; TCRdb stores in-frame clones only, minus some. This sample yields about 100,000 clones, of which about 90% are seen a single time; 0.85% to 1% belongs to the top ten. About this clone: Its antigen remains unknown.

The sample consisted of unstimulated CD4+ T cells sorted from spleen or lymph node cells, taken before transplant. The V call is TRBV2, the J call TRBJ1-2, with D unresolved. The origin of this receptor is a human donor who was the organ donor for an intestinal transplant. The CDR3 loop is CASSVVDGYTF. CDR3 DNA sequence: TGTGCCAGCAGCGTCGTTGATGGCTACACCTTC. Looking up the rest from reference TRBV2 and TRBJ1-2 gives the full variable domain: EPEVTQTPSHQVTQMGQEVILRCVPISNHLYFYWYRQILGQKVEFLVSFYNNEISEKSEIFDDQFSVERPDGSNFTLKIRSTKLEDSAMYFCASSVVDGYTFGSGTRLTVV.